These 16 T cell receptor beta chains share one sample of origin, sequenced in a study of OX40 agonist ivuxolimab in advanced cancers. Assay: immunoSEQ multiplex PCR; the TCRdb copy retains only in-frame clones and omits some. Of about 48,000 clones listed, 80% to 95% are singletons. Sequencing used CD4+ or CD8+ T cells sorted from blood, obtained in a trial of the OX40 agonist ivuxolimab. These receptors originate from an adult with an advanced solid tumor such as melanoma, head and neck, liver or kidney cancer.

V is TRBV5-1 and J is TRBJ2-2; 8 bases line up with TRBD1. The CDR3 has 19 residues. V trimming: 0 bases; J trimming: 2 bases; junction bases outside the gene matches: 12. Looked up from germline, CDR1 is SGHRS and CDR2 is YFSETQ. This chain's CDR3 is CASSLAAGGYYLNTGELFF. Here the CDR3 DNA reads TGCGCCAGCAGCTTGGCGGCAGGGGGCTATTACCTTAACACCGGGGAGCTGTTTTTT.

CDR3 nucleotides: TGTGCCCTCAACCCGGGACTTCGCTATGGCTACACCTTC. Translating gives CALNPGLRYGYTF. This chain joins TRBV7-2 and TRBJ1-2; possibly TRBD1 for D (5 bases). The CDR3 sequence is 13 residues long. Between the trimmed V and J ends, which lost 11 bases and 4 bases, there was a span of 17 bases. Germline V gives CDR1 SGHTA, CDR2 FQGNSA.

The chain employs TRBV6-6 and TRBJ2-5; 9 bases are a match to TRBD1. The CDR3 runs to 16 residues. The V gene's germline CDR1 is MNHNY and CDR2 SVGAGI (reference sequence). Trimming at V came to 2 bases and at J to 1 base, leaving 5 bases not matched to a gene. As DNA, the CDR3 is TGTGCCAGCAGTTACGGATGGGACAGGGCCCAAGAGACCCAGTACTTC. Protein product: CASSYGWDRAQETQYF.

The count of this clone is one. The CDR3 sequence: CASSIRDFNQPQHF. In nucleotides, the CDR3 is TGTGCCAGTAGTATAAGGGACTTCAATCAGCCCCAGCATTTT. The chain is built from TRBV19 and TRBJ1-5; possible D gene TRBD1, 5 bases. Germline V gene lookup returns CDR1 LNHDA and CDR2 SQIVND (reference sequence). V was pared by 2 bases and J by 3 bases, with 8 bases between. The CDR3 length is 14 residues.

Concerning this clone: The sample has other DNA sequences that encode this CDR3 too. The rearrangement uses TRBV7-9 and TRBJ1-2, with 9 bases fitting TRBD1. The CDR3 has 14 amino acids. J lost 2 bases, V lost 5 bases, and 3 bases had no gene match. Germline V CDR1 and CDR2: SEHNR, FQNEAQ (reference sequence). The CDR3 loop is CASSLGQGNYGYTF. CDR3 nucleotide sequence: TGTGCCAGCAGCCTCGGACAGGGGAACTATGGCTACACCTTC. Complete variable domain (other parts from reference TRBV7-9 and TRBJ1-2): DTGVSQNPRHKITKRGQNVTFRCDPISEHNRLYWYRQTLGQGPEFLTYFQNEAQLEKSRLLSDRFSAERPKGSFSTLEIQRTEQGDSAMYLCASSLGQGNYGYTFGSGTRLTVV.

The rearrangement uses TRBV7-9 and TRBJ2-3; D may be TRBD1 or TRBD2 (5 bases each). The CDR3 is 14 amino acids. V lost 5 bases, J lost 5 bases, and 14 bases lay in between. Germline V lookup: CDR1 SEHNR, CDR2 FQNEAQ (reference sequence). The CDR3 protein is CASSPPRGGDTQYF. CDR3 nucleotide sequence: TGTGCCAGCAGCCCCCCTCGGGGCGGAGATACGCAGTATTTT.

This sequence joins TRBV11-2 and TRBJ2-2; 10 bases map to TRBD2. This CDR3 has 16 residues. V lost 3 bases to trimming and J lost 4 bases; unmatched junction nucleotides: 5. CDR1 SGHAT and CDR2 FQNNGV come from the germline V gene. The CDR3 loop reads CASSFEKRGGTGELFF. DNA of the CDR3: TGTGCCAGCAGCTTTGAAAAGCGGGGGGGCACCGGGGAGCTGTTTTTT.

V is TRBV6-5 and J is TRBJ2-5, with D uncertain. The CDR3 is 13 residues long. Per germline, CDR1 MNHEY and CDR2 SVGAGI. Trimming removed 9 bases at V and 2 bases at J, with 13 bases between. The CDR3 bases are TGTGCCAGTAGTGGGTTAGAACAAGAGACCCAGTACTTC. This gives the protein CASSGLEQETQYF.

The V call is TRBV11-2, the J call TRBJ1-2; TRBD1 might be the D (5 bases). The V gene's germline CDR1 is SGHAT and CDR2 FQNNGV. The CDR3 covers 15 residues. The V end was cut by 5 bases, the J end by 0 bases, with 13 bases between. CDR3 sequence reads: CASSETGTPNYGYTF. The DNA for the CDR3 is TGTGCCAGCAGCGAAACAGGCACTCCTAACTATGGCTACACCTTC.

V usage is TRBV15 and J usage is TRBJ1-4; the match to TRBD1 covers 7 bases. With 3 bases clipped from V and 3 bases from J, the junction kept 7 bases outside the gene matches. This CDR3 region has 16 residues. Germline V gene sequence: CDR1 LNHNV, CDR2 YYDKDF (reference sequence). In nucleotides, the CDR3 is TGTGCCACCAGCAGTCGACAGGGAGGGCCTAATGAAAAACTGTTTTTT. It is translated as CATSSRQGGPNEKLFF.

The chain links TRBV10-1 to TRBJ1-1, with D hard to call. The CDR3 totals 13 residues. Germline V gene sequence: CDR1 WNHNN, CDR2 SYGVQD (reference sequence). Trimming left V 2 bases short and J 2 bases short, with 6 bases between. The CDR3 sequence: CASSEGLNTEAFF. The CDR3, as DNA: TGCGCCAGCAGTGAGGGGCTTAACACTGAAGCTTTCTTT.

The chain combines TRBV9 with TRBJ2-3; D might be TRBD2 (7 bases). Germline assignment: CDR1 SGDLS and CDR2 YYNGEE. The CDR3 has 15 amino acids. V was clipped by 4 bases and J by 7 bases, with 19 bases between them. DNA of the CDR3: TGTGCCAGCAGCCCTGGTGGGGGGGCTTTGAATACGCAGTATTTT. It yields the protein CASSPGGGALNTQYF.

The chain carries TRBV9 and TRBJ2-1; no clear D. Germline-derived CDR1 and CDR2 are SGDLS and YYNGEE. Between the trimmed V and J ends, which lost 1 base and 5 bases, there was a span of 13 bases. The CDR3 runs to 15 residues. The chain's CDR3 is CASSVMAHPHNEQFF. The CDR3, as DNA: TGTGCCAGCAGCGTAATGGCGCACCCACACAATGAGCAGTTCTTC.

In its sample, this clone was seen once. This rearrangement joins TRBV5-1 to TRBJ1-1; D gene ambiguous. From germline, CDR1 is SGHRS and CDR2 YFSETQ. Trimming took 2 bases from V and 0 from J, leaving 14 bases between them. CDR3 length: 16 amino acids. DNA of the CDR3: TGCGCCAGCAGCTTAAAAAGAATAGGATTGAACACTGAAGCTTTCTTT. Protein product: CASSLKRIGLNTEAFF.

Comment on this clone: At one end, the junction sequence differs from germline, possibly due to a read error. V is TRBV5-6 and J is TRBJ2-1; D ambiguous. This CDR3 has 14 amino acids. Germline V lookup: CDR1 SGHDT, CDR2 YYEEEE. CDR3 in amino acids: CASSLMGAYHEQFF. As DNA, the CDR3 is TGTGCCAGCAGCTTGATGGGCGCCTACCATGAGCAGTTCTTC.

The chain joins TRBV5-6 to TRBJ2-7; D not certain. The CDR3 totals 11 residues. Germline V CDR1 and CDR2: SGHDT, YYEEEE. Trimming removed 4 bases at V and 3 bases at J, with 5 bases between. The CDR3 region is CASSLVYEQYF. DNA for the CDR3: TGTGCCAGCAGCCTGGTCTACGAGCAGTACTTC.